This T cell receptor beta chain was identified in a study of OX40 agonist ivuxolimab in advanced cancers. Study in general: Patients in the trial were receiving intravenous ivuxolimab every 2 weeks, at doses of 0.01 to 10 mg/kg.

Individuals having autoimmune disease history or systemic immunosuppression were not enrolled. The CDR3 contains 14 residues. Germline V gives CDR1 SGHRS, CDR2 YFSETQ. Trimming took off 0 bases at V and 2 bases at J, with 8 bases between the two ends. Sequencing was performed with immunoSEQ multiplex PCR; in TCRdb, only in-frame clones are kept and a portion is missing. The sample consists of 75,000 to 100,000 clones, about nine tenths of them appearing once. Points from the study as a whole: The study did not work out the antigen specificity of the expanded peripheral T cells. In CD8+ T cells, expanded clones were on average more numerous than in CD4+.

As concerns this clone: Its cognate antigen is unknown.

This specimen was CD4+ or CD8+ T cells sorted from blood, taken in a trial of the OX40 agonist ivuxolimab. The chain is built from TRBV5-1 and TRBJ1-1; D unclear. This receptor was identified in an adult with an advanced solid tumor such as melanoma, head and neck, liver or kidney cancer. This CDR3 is CASSLDEANTEAFF. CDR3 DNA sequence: TGCGCCAGCAGCTTGGATGAAGCTAACACTGAAGCTTTCTTT.